The 16 T cell receptor beta chains reported below all come from one sample, sequenced in a study of blood T cells in healthy people across ages. A sample-barcoded 5' primer and a J-beta primer mix were used in a second PCR of roughly 7 to 11 cycles. TCRdb re-called the 5' RACE reads with MiXCR, one entry per CDR3 protein. The table has about 780,000 distinct CDR3 sequences, roughly 25% seen once. The sample was also reused in another study, on T cells of mothers and their children.

Material for sequencing was blood. Receptors originate from a boy between 10 and 17 years old in good health.

Points on this clonotype: Relative to the germline gene, one junction end is altered; a read error may explain this. CDR3 bases: TGTGCCTTTGGGGCACCGGGGTTCGAGCTAGACAAAAACATTCAGCACTTC. Its protein product is CAFGAPGFELDKNIQHF. The V call is TRBV10-3, the J call TRBJ2-4; D is tentatively TRBD1 or TRBD2 (5 bases each). The germline gives CDR1 ENHRY, CDR2 SYGVKD. The CDR3 extends over 17 amino acids.

This clonotype showed up just a few times. CDR3: CASSQEDRGPEQYF. In DNA form, the CDR3 reads TGTGCCAGCAGCCAAGAGGACAGGGGGCCCGAGCAGTACTTC. The chain joins TRBV4-2 to TRBJ2-5, with 11 bases identical to TRBD1. The J call is in doubt because the DNA end fits TRBJ2-7 better. CDR1 LGHNA and CDR2 YNFKEQ come from the germline V gene. The CDR3 spans 14 residues.

This clonotype has a handful of counts. The V and J genes are TRBV3-1 and TRBJ2-7; TRBD2 aligns across 7 bases. The J call may not be correct, given that the DNA end is closer to TRBJ2-5. This CDR3 comprises 18 residues. Germline lookup yields CDR1 LGHDT and CDR2 YNNKEL (reference sequence). This chain's CDR3 is CASSQRPGTTGGWETQYF. The DNA of the CDR3 is TGTGCCAGCAGCCAACGGCCCGGGACTACCGGGGGGTGGGAGACCCAGTACTTC.

This clonotype showed up many times. V gene TRBV20-1 combines with J gene TRBJ1-5, with 12 bases matching TRBD1. The CDR3 contains 15 residues. J gave up 4 bases and V 8 bases, and 9 bases lay outside the gene matches. CDR1 and CDR2 (germline): DFQATT, SNEGSKA (reference sequence). Here the CDR3 reads CSTGVGQGANQPQHF. CDR3 in DNA: TGCAGTACCGGGGTGGGACAGGGGGCGAATCAGCCCCAGCATTTT.

This rearrangement joins TRBV7-9 to TRBJ2-7, with D uncertain. V was cut by 5 bases and J by 6 bases, with 11 bases left in between. CDR3 length equals 12 residues. Germline assignment: CDR1 SEHNR and CDR2 FQNEAQ (reference sequence). The CDR3 is CASSQVKREQYF. In DNA, the CDR3 is TGTGCCAGCAGCCAGGTAAAGCGCGAGCAGTACTTC.

This clonotype was seen a handful of times. The chain recombines TRBV29-1 with TRBJ2-7; 10 nucleotides line up with TRBD1. V gave up 4 bases and J gave up 4 bases; unmatched junction bases: 4. This CDR3 region has 13 residues. The germline V gene has CDR1 SQVTM and CDR2 ANQGSEA. The CDR3 loop is CSVADRGQYEQYF. For the CDR3, the DNA is TGCAGCGTTGCTGACAGGGGGCAGTACGAGCAGTACTTC.

This chain uses TRBV5-1 with TRBJ2-5; TRBD1 aligns across 9 bases. Germline CDR1 and CDR2: SGHRS and YFSETQ. Germline trimming cut 4 bases from V and 5 bases from J; bases unmatched to any gene: 12. The CDR3 loop spans 16 amino acids. CDR3 sequence (DNA): TGCGCCAGCAGCCCGGGACAGGGTCTTCTACTGGAGACCCAGTACTTC. Translated, it gives CASSPGQGLLLETQYF.

The genes are TRBV30 and TRBJ1-3, with D hard to call. Germline V lookup: CDR1 GTSNPN, CDR2 SVGIG (reference sequence). The V end lost 2 bases, the J end lost 2 bases, and 1 base lay between the germline ends. This CDR3 comprises 11 residues. The CDR3 nucleotides read TGTGCCTGGAGTACTGGAAACACCATATATTTT. The encoded protein is CAWSTGNTIYF.

V gene TRBV3-1 combines with J gene TRBJ2-5; possible D gene TRBD1, 6 bases. The end of the DNA fits TRBJ2-7 better, so the J call may be wrong. Germline V gene data show CDR1 as LGHDT and CDR2 as YNNKEL (reference sequence). The CDR3 has 19 residues. The CDR3 loop is CASSQGGHLPGHASYEQYF. CDR3 nucleotides: TGTGCCAGCAGCCAAGGGGGCCATCTCCCGGGACATGCCTCCTACGAGCAGTACTTC.

This chain links TRBV7-9 with TRBJ2-5; no clear D gene. V was pared by 0 bases and J by 7 bases, with 9 bases between. The CDR3 runs to 13 residues. The germline CDR1 and CDR2 sequences are SEHNR and FQNEAQ (reference sequence). CDR3 protein: CASSLAQAGTQYF. CDR3 DNA sequence: TGTGCCAGCAGCTTAGCCCAGGCAGGGACCCAGTACTTC.

This chain links TRBV12-3 or TRBV12-4 with TRBJ2-7; 11 bases are a match to TRBD1. J lost 2 bases, V lost 7 bases, and 7 bases had no gene match. The CDR3 runs 15 residues. The CDR3 protein is CASTLGGQGAYEQYF. For the CDR3, the DNA is TGTGCCAGCACCCTGGGGGGACAGGGGGCCTACGAGCAGTACTTC.

This clonotype was found many times. The chain carries TRBV29-1 and TRBJ2-5; D ambiguous. Germline lookup yields CDR1 SQVTM and CDR2 ANQGSEA. The CDR3 sequence is 11 residues long. V lost 1 base to trimming and J lost 7 bases, with 7 bases between them. In DNA, the CDR3 is TGCAGCGTTGAAGTGCGCGGGACCCAGTACTTC. It specifies CSVEVRGTQYF.

The chain has TRBV9 and TRBJ1-5; no definite D call. Trimming left V 2 bases short and J 1 base short, with 7 bases between. Germline CDR1 reads SGDLS; CDR2 reads YYNGEE. The CDR3 totals 14 residues. CDR3 sequence (DNA): TGTGCCAGCAGCGTGGGGTCGAGCAATCAGCCCCAGCATTTT. It is translated as CASSVGSSNQPQHF.

This clonotype was counted only a few times. V is TRBV28 and J is TRBJ1-2; TRBD1 agrees at 7 bases. This CDR3 is built from 15 residues. Germline V gene lookup returns CDR1 MDHEN and CDR2 SYDVKM. The J segment lost 5 bases and the V segment lost 5 bases, leaving 11 bases of the junction unmatched. The CDR3 DNA is TGTGCCAGCAGTCCGACAGGGATAGGGAGATATGGCTACACCTTC. Translating gives CASSPTGIGRYGYTF.

The chain is built from TRBV13 and TRBJ2-5; D unclear. This CDR3 spans 12 amino acids. Germline V CDR1 and CDR2: PRHDT, FYEKMQ (reference sequence). Trimming took off 5 bases at V and 3 bases at J, with 7 bases between the two ends. The CDR3 region has the DNA TGTGCCAGCAGCCATCGTAAAGAGACCCAGTACTTC. It translates to CASSHRKETQYF.

Only a few counts were recorded for this clonotype. The genes are TRBV28 and TRBJ2-7, with D perhaps matching TRBD1 (5 bases). Germline V gene lookup returns CDR1 MDHEN and CDR2 SYDVKM. Trimming stripped 1 base from V and 3 bases from J, with 10 bases between. The CDR3 runs 14 residues. This CDR3 is CASSLSTANYEQYF. CDR3 coding DNA: TGTGCCAGCAGTTTATCGACAGCTAACTACGAGCAGTACTTC.